This TCR beta chain was identified during a study of shared clonotypes between healthy human individuals (dated by TCRdb to about 2020). With respect to the entire study: Three men and a couple of women, aged 18 to 49 years, made up the cohort. To estimate repertoire size and how much clonotype sharing occurs between individuals, the study deeply sequenced the blood TCR repertoires of roughly 5 healthy adults. For each donor, three plates each were used for CD4 naive and CD4 memory, two plates were used for CD8 naive, and one plate was used for CD8 memory. Between about 0.8 and 8.9 billion PBMCs per donor were obtained by leukapheresis. To increase sequencing depth and limit assay-specific biases, different laboratories used diverse techniques to prepare libraries and sequence TCR repertoires.

On the study overall, not on this receptor specifically: Sampling was limited to blood, and TCR repertoires in tissue likely differ from TCR repertoires in blood. When a few donors were compared, the shared fraction of clonotypes was 5% to 6.5% for naive CD4, around 3.6% for naive CD8, about 2.4% for memory CD4, and 0.4% for memory CD8. Compared with non-shared clonotypes, the clonotypes found in all four sorted-subset donors had higher generation probabilities. Rarefaction of sorted-subset datasets indicated incomplete sequencing despite the large sequencing depth. Based on pairwise subsampling, the degree of clonotype sharing among donors was expected to be affected by sequencing depth. The small number of donors limited the genetic and exposure-history diversity represented. Estimated clonotype richness was generally larger for naive than for memory subsets.

Note on this clone: No antigen is known for it. No per-base quality is available; no much larger clone lies one base away.

Using the deep immunoSEQ assay, TCR CDR3 regions were amplified from genomic DNA by multiplex PCR. Extracted genomic DNA from each cell subset was distributed evenly across all wells of several immunoSEQ 96-well plates, and each plate was treated as a replicate. For sorted subsets, approximately 210 ng of genomic DNA, equivalent to 30,000 or so T cell genomes, went into each replicate PCR. Purified libraries were quantified with a Qubit 3.0 fluorometer, sized on a Bioanalyzer 2100, and re-quantified with the KAPA Library Quantification kit. Every immunoSEQ 96-well plate was sequenced on a separate single-read 150-cycle Illumina NextSeq 550 flow cell. The study's own analysis went as follows. Because the immunoSEQ output held only junctional sequences and lacked quality scores, the filtering could not match the filtering applied to full-length reads. To assign V/J genes and CDR3, sequences were annotated using PyIR, a Python wrapper for IgBLAST v1.9, with IMGT germline references. Reads were filtered out if the reads had weak V/J assignments (E-value above 1e-6), no CDR3, stop codons, out-of-frame junctions, or ambiguous translated residues. V3J clonotypes were defined as sequences sharing an identical inferred V gene, J gene, and CDR3 amino acid sequence. Percentage overlap between repertoires was computed as shared unique clonotypes divided by the size of the smaller repertoire. Three approaches were used to assess repertoire richness: RTK rarefaction, the Chao1 estimator, and Recon v2.1 estimates of unobserved clonotypes. For all TCRbeta clonotypes obtained by the gDNA method from a few donors, generation probabilities were computed with OLGA. TCRdb re-hosts the immuneACCESS table, in-frame sequences only. Its copies lack some clones; in the studies checked, an unresolved V gene accounts for under half of them, and the cause for the rest is not known. V and J calls plus clone size are reproduced from that table; the DNA served to infer D and trimming. Across this sample there are about 680,000 clones, with around 92% seen only once. About 24% of the sample is in the top ten clones.

The germline V gene provides CDR1 SGHDN and CDR2 FVKESK. Spanning cysteine to phenylalanine, the CDR3 consists of 14 amino acids. The retained sequence is limited to the CDR3, 42 bases, with the frame set at the first base. The germline V and J ends show losses of 4 bases and 7 bases respectively, and no gene match explains 9 bases of the junction. For the CD8 naive samples, CD45RO-negative cells were positively selected for CCR7, yielding a CD45RA+CCR7+ population from which TemRA cells were excluded. Donors were healthy HIV-negative adults with no recently reported acute infections or vaccinations. Every donor was a Caucasian adult living in Nashville, Tennessee, USA. Blood was collected by leukapheresis, and PBMCs were isolated by Ficoll-Histopaque density gradient centrifugation and then cryopreserved in liquid nitrogen vapor phase. Purity and quantity of every magnetically sorted T cell population were checked by analytical flow cytometry. From each sorted fraction, genomic DNA was isolated and quantified by UV absorbance on a Nanodrop 2000c.

The chain is made from TRBV14 and TRBJ2-7; 8 bases in the middle match TRBD2. Sequencing used naive CD8+ T cells sorted from blood. Read against the paper, the sample's cell subset or site label means: CD45RA+CCR7+. This TCR was sampled from a man in his thirties or forties in good health. In nucleotide form, the sequence is TGTGCCAGCAGCCTCCGGGAGGGCCTTTGGGAGCAGTACTTC. This translates into CASSLREGLWEQYF.